The next 20 T cell receptor beta chains were all read from a single sample in a study of a mutant IDH1 vaccine in newly diagnosed glioma. These receptors are not linked to any known antigen. The assay was immunoSEQ multiplex PCR, and TCRdb's table has in-frame clones only and misses some. The table has about 50,000 clones, 80% to 95% seen once. Regarding time point: week 35, safety follow-up. All doses held 300 ug of mutant IDH1 20-mer peptide, with topical imiquimod. Sequencing was performed on PBMCs, taken from a glioma patient whose treatment included an IDH1 peptide vaccine. All receptors derive from a man in his fifties or sixties with glioma.

This sequence joins TRBV21-1 and TRBJ2-2. TRBV21-1 corresponds to a pseudogene. The CDR3 consists of 17 residues. CDR3 sequence reads: CASSKDKRGPNTGELFF. In DNA form, the CDR3 reads TGTGCCAGCAGCAAAGACAAGCGCGGACCGAACACCGGGGAGCTGTTTTTT.

This chain connects TRBV30 to TRBJ2-1, with 7 positions matching TRBD2. The germline CDR1 and CDR2 sequences are GTSNPN and SVGIG (reference sequence). This CDR3 has 16 amino acids. J lost 0 bases, V lost 2 bases, and 7 bases had no gene match. This chain's CDR3 is CAWSRVAGGSYNEQFF. The CDR3 DNA reads as TGTGCCTGGAGTAGGGTAGCGGGTGGCTCCTACAATGAGCAGTTCTTC.

CDR3 sequence reads: CASSGVGVSNQPQHF. DNA of the CDR3: TGTGCCAGCAGCGGGGTAGGGGTTAGCAATCAGCCCCAGCATTTT. This chain links TRBV2 with TRBJ1-5; the D gene is possibly TRBD1 (5 bases). This CDR3 is built from 15 residues. Trimming removed 6 bases at V and 0 bases at J, with 12 bases between. Germline values: CDR1 SNHLY, CDR2 FYNNEI.

Only one count was recorded for this clone. The chain links TRBV5-1 to TRBJ2-3; D possibly corresponds to TRBD1 (6 bases). Trimming removed 0 bases at V and 0 bases at J, with 8 bases between. This CDR3 region has 15 residues. Germline values: CDR1 SGHRS, CDR2 YFSETQ. This CDR3 reads CASSLGDRSTDTQYF. The CDR3 DNA reads as TGCGCCAGCAGCTTGGGCGACAGGAGCACAGATACGCAGTATTTT.

The V gene is TRBV6-5, the J gene TRBJ1-4; unclear D gene. V lost 7 bases to trimming and J lost 11 bases, with 11 bases between them. The V gene's germline CDR1 is MNHEY and CDR2 SVGAGI. The CDR3 has 11 amino acids. The CDR3 loop reads CASIFGAKLFF. The CDR3 bases are TGTGCCAGCATCTTCGGTGCGAAACTGTTTTTT.

This chain links TRBV27 with TRBJ2-7, with D perhaps TRBD2 (6 bases). V lost 10 bases and J lost 0, with 16 bases in between. The CDR3 runs to 14 residues. Per germline, CDR1 MNHEY and CDR2 SMNVEV (reference sequence). In nucleotides, the CDR3 is TGTGCCACCTCACGGGAGCGATTCTCCTACGAGCAGTACTTC. As protein: CATSRERFSYEQYF.

This chain connects TRBV7-9 to TRBJ2-7; possible D gene TRBD1, 6 bases. Per germline, CDR1 SEHNR and CDR2 FQNEAQ (reference sequence). The V end was cut by 5 bases, the J end by 0 bases, with 14 bases between. CDR3 length: 15 residues. The CDR3 DNA is TGTGCCAGCAGCATACTCCGGGACAACTCCTACGAGCAGTACTTC. Protein product: CASSILRDNSYEQYF.

The chain is built from TRBV18 and TRBJ2-7; TRBD2 matches at 7 bases. From germline, CDR1 is KGHSH and CDR2 LQKENI. The CDR3 has 18 residues. The J segment lost 4 bases and the V segment lost 3 bases, leaving 18 bases of the junction unmatched. This CDR3 is CASSPGLKPPTPTYEQYF. Written as DNA, the CDR3 is TGTGCCAGCTCACCGGGACTAAAACCCCCCACCCCTACTTACGAGCAGTACTTC.

The chain couples TRBV5-1 to TRBJ1-4; TRBD1 matches 9 bases. Germline V gene sequence: CDR1 SGHRS, CDR2 YFSETQ. The V and J ends lost 5 bases and 8 bases, in that order; junction bases with no gene match: 7. This CDR3 contains 14 residues. The DNA of the CDR3 is TGCGCCAGCAGGCGGGACAGGGTCGAAGAAAAACTGTTTTTT. This translates into CASRRDRVEEKLFF.

The V call is TRBV7-8, the J call TRBJ2-1, with TRBD2 matching over 10 bases. This CDR3 comprises 21 residues. The trim removed 5 bases at V and 0 bases at J, leaving 19 bases unmatched. Germline V gives CDR1 SGHVS, CDR2 FQNEAQ. CDR3 region: CASSRKGLRLAGDLSYNEQFF. CDR3 bases: TGTGCCAGCAGCCGAAAGGGCCTCCGGCTAGCGGGAGACCTCTCCTACAATGAGCAGTTCTTC.

The rearrangement uses TRBV15 and TRBJ2-5; D gene uncertain. With 0 bases removed from V and 4 bases from J, the gap between germline ends came to 6 bases. CDR3 length: 13 amino acids. CDR1 and CDR2 (germline): LNHNV, YYDKDF (reference sequence). CDR3 loop: CATSRDPAETQYF. The CDR3 DNA follows: TGTGCCACCAGCAGAGACCCCGCAGAGACCCAGTACTTC.

This rearrangement joins TRBV5-1 to TRBJ1-1; D is possibly TRBD1 (6 bases). The germline gives CDR1 SGHRS, CDR2 YFSETQ. With 4 bases removed from V and 8 bases from J, the gap between germline ends came to 12 bases. This CDR3 has 12 amino acids. This CDR3 is CASSRPGAEAFF. The CDR3 coding sequence is TGCGCCAGCAGCCGACCGGGGGCCGAAGCTTTCTTT. The full variable domain, rest sourced from reference TRBV5-1 and TRBJ1-1, is KAGVTQTPRYLIKTRGQQVTLSCSPISGHRSVSWYQQTPGQGLQFLFEYFSETQRNKGNFPGRFSGRQFSNSRSEMNVSTLELGDSALYLCASSRPGAEAFFGQGTRLTVV.

J is TRBJ2-6 and V is TRBV19, with TRBD2 identical over 9 bases. J lost 0 bases, V lost 5 bases, and 2 bases had no gene match. Per germline, CDR1 LNHDA and CDR2 SQIVND (reference sequence). The CDR3 extends over 16 amino acids. The CDR3 is CASSSRGGSGANVLTF. CDR3 sequence (DNA): TGTGCCAGTAGTTCGCGGGGGGGCTCTGGGGCCAACGTCCTGACTTTC.

The J gene is TRBJ1-2, the V gene TRBV10-2; 7 nucleotides align to TRBD1. Germline trimming cut 8 bases from V and 2 bases from J; bases unmatched to any gene: 5. The CDR3 covers 13 residues. Germline loops: CDR1 WSHSY, CDR2 SAAADI. The DNA of the CDR3 is TGCGCCAGCGGACAGGCGGGGAACTATGGCTACACCTTC. This sequence encodes CASGQAGNYGYTF.

The chain carries TRBV15 and TRBJ2-1; D call uncertain. The CDR3 sequence is 12 residues long. CDR1 is LNHNV and CDR2 is YYDKDF in the germline V gene (reference sequence). Trimming left V 4 bases short and J 6 bases short, with 7 bases between. CDR3 sequence reads: CATSTAFNEQFF. Written as DNA, the CDR3 is TGTGCCACCAGCACGGCTTTCAATGAGCAGTTCTTC.

The V and J genes are TRBV9 and TRBJ2-1; TRBD1 is a possible D gene (5 bases). In germline, CDR1 is SGDLS, CDR2 YYNGEE. The CDR3 has 15 amino acids. Deletions cut 0 bases from V and 9 bases from J, with 16 bases between. The DNA for the CDR3 is TGTGCCAGCAGCGTAGAACGGCCAGGGTATGGTGAGCAGTTCTTC. This translates into CASSVERPGYGEQFF.

The chain carries TRBV7-9 and TRBJ2-1, with TRBD2 matching 9 bases. The V segment lost 4 bases and the J segment 6 bases; nucleotides outside the gene matches: 1. This CDR3 has 13 residues. Germline loops: CDR1 SEHNR, CDR2 FQNEAQ (reference sequence). CDR3 nucleotides: TGTGCCAGCAGCTGGGGACTAGCCAATGAGCAGTTCTTC. Translating gives CASSWGLANEQFF.

V usage is TRBV5-8 and J usage is TRBJ1-2; D call uncertain. This CDR3 is built from 14 residues. Per the germline V gene, CDR1 is SGHTS and CDR2 is YDEGEE. V lost 4 bases to trimming and J lost 5 bases, with 15 bases between them. This CDR3 reads CASSLKGRVYGYTF. DNA of the CDR3: TGTGCCAGCAGCCTCAAAGGGAGGGTATATGGCTACACCTTC.

The J gene is TRBJ2-5, the V gene TRBV27, with a possible D match to TRBD1 (6 bases). Trimming pared 7 bases from V and 5 bases from J, leaving 14 bases between. CDR1 MNHEY and CDR2 SMNVEV come from the germline V gene (reference sequence). This CDR3 comprises 13 residues. CDR3 bases: TGTGCCAGCAAACGGACAGACCGGGAGACCCAGTACTTC. Protein sequence: CASKRTDRETQYF.

This clone was detected only once. The CDR3 region is CASSLGQGFWNSPLHF. CDR3 DNA: TGTGCCAGCAGCTTAGGACAGGGGTTTTGGAATTCACCCCTCCACTTT. This chain joins TRBV7-9 and TRBJ1-6, with 8 bases identical to TRBD1. With V trimmed by 1 base and J by 7 bases, 6 bases remained unmatched. This CDR3 contains 16 residues. CDR1 is SEHNR, CDR2 FQNEAQ, per germline (reference sequence).